Presented here are 30 T cell receptor beta chains from one specimen sequenced in a study of blood T cell repertoires in COVID-19. Sequencing was performed with immunoSEQ multiplex PCR; in TCRdb, only in-frame clones are kept and a portion is missing. The table lists approximately 350,000 clones, more than 80% of them singletons, with around 3% in the top ten. Sequenced input: peripheral blood. The receptors here all came from a woman aged 25 to 39 with COVID-19, enrolled during active disease.

The chain recombines TRBV18 with TRBJ2-6; TRBD1 is a possible D gene (9 bases). Trimming shortened V by 3 bases and J by 0 bases, and 18 bases separated the two germline ends. Germline V lookup: CDR1 KGHSH, CDR2 LQKENI. The CDR3 length is 19 residues. In DNA, the CDR3 is TGTGCCAGCTCACCCTTAGCGGGACAGGGCGGCTCTGGGGCCAACGTCCTGACTTTC. This translates into CASSPLAGQGGSGANVLTF.

This chain uses TRBV6-5 with TRBJ2-7; 7 bases are shared with TRBD1. This CDR3 has 15 amino acids. Unmatched junction bases numbered 5, after V lost 0 bases and J lost 3 bases. Germline assignment: CDR1 MNHEY and CDR2 SVGAGI. The CDR3 DNA follows: TGTGCCAGCAGTTACTCTTGGTCAGGGGGCTACGAGCAGTACTTC. Translation: CASSYSWSGGYEQYF.

The chain combines TRBV24-1 with TRBJ2-2, with a possible D match to TRBD2 (5 bases). The CDR3 sequence is 13 residues long. Germline V lookup: CDR1 KGHDR, CDR2 SFDVKD. V was shortened by 7 bases and J by 2 bases, with 7 bases between the two germline ends. Written as DNA, the CDR3 is TGTGCCACCAGGGGAGATAACACCGGGGAGCTGTTTTTT. Amino acid sequence: CATRGDNTGELFF.

The V and J genes are TRBV11-2 and TRBJ1-5, with 10 bases matching TRBD1. Trimming removed 5 bases from V and 2 bases from J; junction bases left unmatched: 6. CDR1 is SGHAT, CDR2 FQNNGV, per germline. The CDR3 spans 16 residues. The CDR3 is CASSGTGVGGNQPQHF. As DNA, the CDR3 is TGTGCCAGCAGCGGGACAGGGGTTGGTGGCAATCAGCCCCAGCATTTT.

This rearrangement joins TRBV28 to TRBJ2-6; D may be TRBD1 (6 bases). From germline, CDR1 is MDHEN and CDR2 SYDVKM. V was shortened by 6 bases and J by 4 bases, with 13 bases between the two germline ends. The CDR3 extends over 15 amino acids. CDR3 sequence (DNA): TGTGCCAGCAGCCAACAGGGCTCCGGGGCCAACGTCCTGACTTTC. Encoded protein: CASSQQGSGANVLTF.

The chain is built from TRBV28 and TRBJ1-2, with TRBD1 as a possible D gene (5 bases). This CDR3 spans 14 amino acids. V was trimmed by 3 bases and J by 2 bases, leaving 10 bases between them. CDR1 is MDHEN, CDR2 SYDVKM, per germline. CDR3 region: CASSLRGWNYGYTF. CDR3 DNA sequence: TGTGCCAGCAGTTTGCGGGGGTGGAACTATGGCTACACCTTC.

The gene calls are TRBV10-3 and TRBJ2-4; a possible D gene is TRBD1 (7 bases). The CDR3 has 14 residues. V was shortened by 3 bases and J by 5 bases, with 11 bases between the two germline ends. In germline, CDR1 is ENHRY, CDR2 SYGVKD. The CDR3 loop reads CAISDRGTENIQYF. The CDR3 coding sequence is TGTGCCATCAGTGATCGGGGGACAGAAAACATTCAGTACTTC.

This chain links TRBV24-1 with TRBJ2-5; 7 bases line up with TRBD1. This CDR3 spans 16 amino acids. The V and J ends lost 1 base and 5 bases, in that order; junction bases with no gene match: 9. From germline, CDR1 is KGHDR and CDR2 SFDVKD. CDR3 in DNA: TGTGCCACCAGTGATTTCCCCAACGACAGGGTGGAGACCCAGTACTTC. Translated: CATSDFPNDRVETQYF.

This clone was seen just once. V and J are TRBV6-5 and TRBJ2-3, with D maybe TRBD2 (5 bases). Trimming removed 6 bases at V and 1 base at J, with 11 bases between. Germline assignment: CDR1 MNHEY and CDR2 SVGAGI. The CDR3 totals 14 residues. The CDR3 reads CASSLSGRTDTQYF. In DNA, the CDR3 is TGTGCCAGCAGCCTGAGCGGCCGCACAGATACGCAGTATTTT.

This clone was seen once. The V and J genes are TRBV18 and TRBJ2-5; the D is unclear. From germline, CDR1 is KGHSH and CDR2 LQKENI. V was cut by 4 bases and J by 1 base, with 10 bases left in between. CDR3 length: 14 amino acids. In nucleotides, the CDR3 is TGTGCCAGCTCACGAGAGCGTTCCCAAGAGACCCAGTACTTC. It specifies CASSRERSQETQYF. The full variable domain, completed using reference TRBV18 and TRBJ2-5, is NAGVMQNPRHLVRRRGQEARLRCSPMKGHSHVYWYRQLPEEGLKFMVYLQKENIIDESGMPKERFSAEFPKEGPSILRIQQVVRGDSAAYFCASSRERSQETQYFGPGTRLLVL.

The chain combines TRBV4-1 with TRBJ1-2; the D gene is possibly TRBD1 (6 bases). Germline assignment: CDR1 MGHRA and CDR2 YSYEKL. The CDR3 extends over 15 amino acids. Between the trimmed V and J ends, which lost 2 bases and 5 bases, there was a span of 15 bases. CDR3 loop: CASSQPGQRIYGYTF. For the CDR3, the DNA is TGCGCCAGCAGCCAACCAGGACAGAGGATTTATGGCTACACCTTC.

This chain links TRBV27 with TRBJ2-1; TRBD2 matches 9 bases. The CDR3 is made up of 17 amino acids. Trimming cost V 3 bases and J 0 bases; bases outside gene matches: 6. Germline loops: CDR1 MNHEY, CDR2 SMNVEV (reference sequence). CDR3 residues: CASSFGLAGLSYNEQFF. CDR3 DNA: TGTGCCAGCAGTTTTGGGCTAGCGGGACTCTCCTACAATGAGCAGTTCTTC.

This chain joins TRBV7-9 and TRBJ2-1, with D possibly matching TRBD2 (6 bases). Per the germline V gene, CDR1 is SEHNR and CDR2 is FQNEAQ (reference sequence). The V end was cut by 5 bases, the J end by 0 bases, with 17 bases between. This CDR3 region has 17 residues. In nucleotides, the CDR3 is TGTGCCAGCAGCGCGGGAATGCCCTCCTCCTCCTACAATGAGCAGTTCTTC. It codes for CASSAGMPSSSYNEQFF.

In nucleotides, the CDR3 is TGCGCCAGCACCACTAGCGGGAGTTACAATGAGCAGTTCTTC. This translates into CASTTSGSYNEQFF. The V call is TRBV10-1, the J call TRBJ2-1; TRBD2 agrees at 11 bases. The CDR3 is made up of 14 amino acids. The V and J ends lost 7 bases and 4 bases, in that order; junction bases with no gene match: 3. Germline CDR1 is WNHNN and CDR2 is SYGVQD (reference sequence).

V and J are TRBV4-3 and TRBJ2-7, with 10 bases fitting TRBD1. Germline CDR1 and CDR2: LGHNA and YSLEER. Trimming removed 1 base from V and 5 bases from J; junction bases left unmatched: 5. This CDR3 contains 15 residues. In nucleotides, the CDR3 is TGCGCCAGCAGCCAAGGTTCGGACAGGGGGAACGAGCAGTACTTC. Protein sequence: CASSQGSDRGNEQYF.

The chain links TRBV5-1 to TRBJ1-2; D is possibly TRBD1 (5 bases). CDR3 size: 14 residues. The V and J ends lost 4 bases and 6 bases respectively, with 16 bases between them. Germline-derived CDR1 and CDR2 are SGHRS and YFSETQ. The CDR3 bases are TGCGCCAGCAGCCATGGACCGTCGGGGGATGGCTACACCTTC. Translating gives CASSHGPSGDGYTF.

The rearrangement joins TRBV7-9 to TRBJ1-4, with 9 bases aligning to TRBD1. V lost 5 bases, J lost 7 bases, and 8 bases stayed unmatched. Germline V CDR1 and CDR2: SEHNR, FQNEAQ (reference sequence). CDR3 length equals 15 residues. The CDR3 is CASSTHRGQGEKLFF. The DNA for the CDR3 is TGTGCCAGCAGCACTCACAGGGGGCAGGGTGAAAAACTGTTTTTT.

The chain has TRBV27 and TRBJ2-7, with TRBD1 as a possible D gene (6 bases). Between the trimmed V and J ends, which lost 5 bases and 8 bases, there was a span of 19 bases. The CDR3 totals 14 residues. The germline gives CDR1 MNHEY, CDR2 SMNVEV (reference sequence). The CDR3 sequence is CASSVSGTSPQQYV. The CDR3 DNA follows: TGTGCCAGCAGTGTCTCCGGGACATCTCCACAGCAGTACGTC.

The CDR3 coding sequence is TGTGCCAGCAGCGGGGGACCCGGGGAGGGTCAGCCCCAGCATTTT. It encodes CASSGGPGEGQPQHF. The chain uses TRBV5-4 and TRBJ1-5, with a possible D match to TRBD1 (5 bases). CDR1 and CDR2 (germline): SGHNT, YYREEE (reference sequence). CDR3 length equals 15 residues. V was shortened by 4 bases and J by 6 bases, with 17 bases between the two germline ends.

This rearrangement joins TRBV15 to TRBJ2-1; D perhaps matches TRBD2 (6 bases). V was trimmed by 8 bases and J by 4 bases, leaving 12 bases between them. This CDR3 is 13 amino acids long. Per germline, CDR1 LNHNV and CDR2 YYDKDF (reference sequence). DNA for the CDR3: TGTGCCACCGCGGGGCGCCGTTACAATGAGCAGTTCTTC. Translating it yields CATAGRRYNEQFF.

The chain recombines TRBV5-4 with TRBJ2-1, with TRBD2 matching over 9 bases. The CDR3 covers 15 residues. The J segment lost 2 bases and the V segment lost 4 bases, leaving 4 bases of the junction unmatched. Germline V CDR1 and CDR2: SGHNT, YYREEE (reference sequence). For the CDR3, the DNA is TGTGCCAGCAGCCCCCGGACTAGCGCCTACAATGAGCAGTTCTTC. It specifies CASSPRTSAYNEQFF.

This clone appeared many times. V usage is TRBV6-5 and J usage is TRBJ2-1; D is perhaps TRBD1 (5 bases). The CDR3 is made up of 14 amino acids. Germline V gene sequence: CDR1 MNHEY, CDR2 SVGAGI. The V gene lost 4 bases and the J gene lost 2 bases, with 9 bases spanning the gap. This chain's CDR3 is CASSLRQTYNEQFF. DNA of the CDR3: TGTGCCAGCAGTTTGCGACAGACCTACAATGAGCAGTTCTTC.

The chain employs TRBV28 and TRBJ2-3; TRBD1 matches 9 bases. Germline CDR1 and CDR2: MDHEN and SYDVKM. V shed 3 bases and J 14 bases; nucleotides not matched to a gene: 6. CDR3 length: 12 amino acids. CDR3 nucleotide sequence: TGTGCCAGCAGTTTGATGGACAGGGGAAGGTATTTT. It translates to CASSLMDRGRYF.

The V call is TRBV5-1, the J call TRBJ1-2; the D gene is possibly TRBD1 (5 bases). This CDR3 spans 14 amino acids. V lost 0 bases and J 3 bases, leaving 9 bases between the germline ends. The germline V gene encodes CDR1 SGHRS and CDR2 YFSETQ. This chain's CDR3 is CASSLGVGDYGYTF. DNA of the CDR3: TGCGCCAGCAGCTTGGGGGTAGGGGACTATGGCTACACCTTC.

This clone came up once. The chain combines TRBV13 with TRBJ2-7; possibly TRBD1 for D (6 bases). V lost 3 bases, J lost 4 bases, and 16 bases lay in between. The length of the CDR3 is 15 residues. Germline CDR1 is PRHDT and CDR2 is FYEKMQ (reference sequence). CDR3: CASSFYRAGEYEQYF. The CDR3 DNA is TGTGCCAGCAGCTTCTATCGGGCAGGGGAGTACGAGCAGTACTTC.

The J gene is TRBJ2-1, the V gene TRBV7-2; the match to TRBD2 covers 7 bases. CDR3 length equals 13 residues. Losses at the gene ends were 5 bases for V and 9 bases for J; bases not matched to a gene: 7. CDR1 and CDR2 from the germline V gene are SGHTA and FQGNSA. CDR3 sequence (DNA): TGTGCCAGCAGCCCGACCTGGGGGGGTGAGCAGTTCTTC. As protein: CASSPTWGGEQFF.

The rearrangement links TRBV6-4 to TRBJ2-2, with 10 bases fitting TRBD1. Germline CDR1 MRHNA, CDR2 SNTAGT. V shed 5 bases, J shed 3 bases, and the junction held 3 bases outside the gene matches. The CDR3 sequence is 15 residues long. The CDR3 region is CASSSGTGDTGELFF. CDR3 DNA sequence: TGTGCCAGCAGTTCCGGGACAGGGGACACCGGGGAGCTGTTTTTT.

The CDR3 here is CASSAGLGNTIYF. The CDR3 bases are TGTGCCAGCAGCGCTGGACTGGGAAACACCATATATTTT. V usage is TRBV13 and J usage is TRBJ1-3; no clear D. V shed 5 bases and J shed 4 bases, with 9 bases lying between them. Germline CDR1 PRHDT, CDR2 FYEKMQ (reference sequence). CDR3 length equals 13 residues.

This clone was observed a handful of times. The chain links TRBV5-4 to TRBJ2-7; 7 bases are a match to TRBD1. After removal of 2 bases from V and 5 bases from J, the junction contained 4 bases not matched to a gene. Germline V CDR1 and CDR2: SGHNT, YYREEE (reference sequence). The CDR3 sequence is 13 residues long. The CDR3 DNA sequence: TGTGCCAGCAGCTTTGAGGGGGCCGACGAGCAGTACTTC. It codes for CASSFEGADEQYF.

The chain carries TRBV11-2 and TRBJ2-1, with TRBD2 matching over 12 bases. V was clipped by 4 bases and J by 2 bases; unmatched bases: 9. The V gene's germline CDR1 is SGHAT and CDR2 FQNNGV. This CDR3 comprises 18 residues. The CDR3 spells CASSSGLAGIRAYNEQFF. Written as DNA, the CDR3 is TGTGCCAGCAGCTCCGGACTAGCGGGAATTAGGGCCTACAATGAGCAGTTCTTC. Looking up the rest from reference TRBV11-2 and TRBJ2-1 gives the full variable domain: EAGVAQSPRYKIIEKRQSVAFWCNPISGHATLYWYQQILGQGPKLLIQFQNNGVVDDSQLPKDRFSAERLKGVDSTLKIQPAKLEDSAVYLCASSSGLAGIRAYNEQFFGPGTRLTVL.